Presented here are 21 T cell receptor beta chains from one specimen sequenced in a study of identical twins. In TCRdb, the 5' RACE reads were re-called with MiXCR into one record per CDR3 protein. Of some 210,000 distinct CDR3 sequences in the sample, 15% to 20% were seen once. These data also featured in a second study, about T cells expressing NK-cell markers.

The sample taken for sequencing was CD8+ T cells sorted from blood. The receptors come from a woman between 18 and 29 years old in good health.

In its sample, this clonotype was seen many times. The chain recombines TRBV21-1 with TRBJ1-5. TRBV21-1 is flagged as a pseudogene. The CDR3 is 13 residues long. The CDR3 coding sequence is TGTGCCAGCACCTTAAGGTTGGGTCAGCCCCAGCATTTT. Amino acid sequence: CASTLRLGQPQHF.

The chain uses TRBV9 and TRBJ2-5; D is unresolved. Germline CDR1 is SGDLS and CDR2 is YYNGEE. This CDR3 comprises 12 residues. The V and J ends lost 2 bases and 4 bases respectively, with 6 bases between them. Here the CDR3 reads CASSVDLETQYF. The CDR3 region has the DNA TGTGCCAGCAGCGTGGACCTAGAGACCCAGTACTTC.

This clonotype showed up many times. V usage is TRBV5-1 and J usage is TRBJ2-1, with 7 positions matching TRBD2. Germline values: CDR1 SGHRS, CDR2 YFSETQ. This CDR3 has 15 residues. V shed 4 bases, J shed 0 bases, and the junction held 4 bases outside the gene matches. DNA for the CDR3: TGCGCCAGCAGCCTAGCGGTGAGCTCCTACAATGAGCAGTTCTTC. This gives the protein CASSLAVSSYNEQFF.

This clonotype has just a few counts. CDR3 coding DNA: TGTGCCAGCAGCAATCCAGATACGCAGTATTTT. Translated, it gives CASSNPDTQYF. The V and J genes are TRBV13 and TRBJ2-3; D ambiguous. The V gene's germline CDR1 is PRHDT and CDR2 FYEKMQ (reference sequence). V gave up 5 bases and J gave up 4 bases, with 4 bases separating them. The CDR3 is made up of 11 amino acids.

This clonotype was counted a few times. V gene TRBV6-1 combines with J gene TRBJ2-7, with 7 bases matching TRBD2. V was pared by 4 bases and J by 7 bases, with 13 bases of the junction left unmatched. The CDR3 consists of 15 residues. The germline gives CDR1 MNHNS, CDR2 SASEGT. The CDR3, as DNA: TGTGCCAGCAGTGTCCCCGGGACTCCGCGGGGGGAGCAGTACTTC. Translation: CASSVPGTPRGEQYF.

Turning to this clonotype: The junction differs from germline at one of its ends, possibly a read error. The CDR3 loop is CASTLGTGVEQFF. The DNA for the CDR3 is TGTGCCAGCACCTTGGGGACAGGGGTTGAGCAGTTCTTC. J is TRBJ2-1 and V is TRBV5-6; TRBD1 agrees at 10 bases. Germline CDR1 reads SGHDT; CDR2 reads YYEEEE. The CDR3 consists of 13 residues.

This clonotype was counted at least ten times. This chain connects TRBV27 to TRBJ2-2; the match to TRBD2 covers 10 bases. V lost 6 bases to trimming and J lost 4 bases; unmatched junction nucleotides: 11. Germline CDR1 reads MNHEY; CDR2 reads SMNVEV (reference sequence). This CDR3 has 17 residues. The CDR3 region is CASSFPPPSGGTGELFF. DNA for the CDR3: TGTGCCAGCAGCTTCCCCCCCCCTAGCGGGGGCACCGGGGAGCTGTTTTTT.

The chain's CDR3 is CASSFVGSTDTQYF. CDR3 in DNA: TGTGCCAGCAGTTTTGTCGGCAGCACAGATACGCAGTATTTT. The chain recombines TRBV27 with TRBJ2-3; no definite D call. The CDR3 contains 14 residues. V lost 3 bases, J lost 0 bases, and 7 bases lay in between. The germline gives CDR1 MNHEY, CDR2 SMNVEV (reference sequence).

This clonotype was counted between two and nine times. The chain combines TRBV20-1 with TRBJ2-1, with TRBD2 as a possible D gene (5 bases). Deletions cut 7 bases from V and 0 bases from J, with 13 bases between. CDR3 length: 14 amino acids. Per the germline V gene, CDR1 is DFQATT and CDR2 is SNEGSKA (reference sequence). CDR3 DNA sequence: TGCAGTGTCTTACTAGAAACCTCCTACAATGAGCAGTTCTTC. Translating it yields CSVLLETSYNEQFF.

CDR3 residues: CASRMGREQFF. The CDR3 DNA reads TGTGCCAGCAGAATGGGCCGAGAGCAGTTCTTC. The V gene is TRBV7-6, the J gene TRBJ2-1; D is undetermined. From germline, CDR1 is SGHVS and CDR2 FNYEAQ. V shed 6 bases and J shed 10 bases, with 10 bases lying between them. CDR3 length: 11 residues. Variable domain in full (rest from reference TRBV7-6 and TRBJ2-1): GAGVSQSPRYKVTKRGQDVALRCDPISGHVSLYWYRQALGQGPEFLTYFNYEAQQDKSGLPNDRFSAERPEGSISTLTIQRTEQRDSAMYRCASRMGREQFFGPGTRLTVL.

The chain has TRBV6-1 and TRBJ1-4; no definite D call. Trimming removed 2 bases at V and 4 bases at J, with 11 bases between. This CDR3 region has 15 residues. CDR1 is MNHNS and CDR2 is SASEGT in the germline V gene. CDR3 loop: CASSEHPGFNEKLFF. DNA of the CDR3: TGTGCCAGCAGTGAACACCCAGGCTTTAATGAAAAACTGTTTTTT.

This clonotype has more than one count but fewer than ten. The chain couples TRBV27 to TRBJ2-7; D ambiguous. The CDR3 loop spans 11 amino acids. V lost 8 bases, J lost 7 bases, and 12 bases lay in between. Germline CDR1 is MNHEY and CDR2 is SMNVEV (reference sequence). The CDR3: CASSAGPEQYF. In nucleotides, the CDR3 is TGTGCCAGCTCGGCCGGGCCTGAGCAGTACTTC.

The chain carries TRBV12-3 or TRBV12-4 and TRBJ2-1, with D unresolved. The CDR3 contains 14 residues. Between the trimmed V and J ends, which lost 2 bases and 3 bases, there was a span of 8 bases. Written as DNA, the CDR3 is TGTGCCAGCAGTTTAAGCACCCTCTACAATGAGCAGTTCTTC. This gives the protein CASSLSTLYNEQFF.

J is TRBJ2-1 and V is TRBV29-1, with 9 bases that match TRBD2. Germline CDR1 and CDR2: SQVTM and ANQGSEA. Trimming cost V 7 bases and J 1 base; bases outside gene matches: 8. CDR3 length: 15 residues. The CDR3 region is CSAGEREASYNEQFF. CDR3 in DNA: TGCAGCGCTGGCGAGCGGGAGGCATCCTACAATGAGCAGTTCTTC.

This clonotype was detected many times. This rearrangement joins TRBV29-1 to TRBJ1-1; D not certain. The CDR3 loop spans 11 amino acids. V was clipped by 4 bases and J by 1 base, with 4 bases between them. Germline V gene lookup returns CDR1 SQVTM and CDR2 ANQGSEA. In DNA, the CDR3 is TGCAGCGTTGGGCAGAACACTGAAGCTTTCTTT. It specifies CSVGQNTEAFF.

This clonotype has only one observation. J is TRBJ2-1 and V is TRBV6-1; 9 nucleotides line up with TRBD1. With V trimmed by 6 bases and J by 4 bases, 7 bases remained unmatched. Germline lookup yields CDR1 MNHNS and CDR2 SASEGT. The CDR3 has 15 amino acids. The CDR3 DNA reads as TGTGCCAGCAGCCTAACAGGGGGCCGGTACAATGAGCAGTTCTTC. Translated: CASSLTGGRYNEQFF.

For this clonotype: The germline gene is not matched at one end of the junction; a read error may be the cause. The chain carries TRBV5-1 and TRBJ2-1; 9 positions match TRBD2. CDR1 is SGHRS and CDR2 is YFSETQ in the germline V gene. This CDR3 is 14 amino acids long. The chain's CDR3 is CASSLAGGPGEQFF. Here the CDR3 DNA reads TGCGCCAGCAGTTTGGCGGGAGGGCCGGGTGAGCAGTTCTTC.

Written as DNA, the CDR3 is TGCGCCAGCAGCTTGTCAGTACAGGGTTACGAGCAGTACTTC. Protein sequence: CASSLSVQGYEQYF. The chain carries TRBV5-1 and TRBJ2-7; possible D gene TRBD1, 6 bases. The V end lost 1 base, the J end lost 4 bases, and 12 bases lay between the germline ends. This CDR3 contains 14 residues. Germline CDR1 is SGHRS and CDR2 is YFSETQ. The full variable domain, in which reference TRBV5-1 and TRBJ2-7 provide the parts outside the CDR3, is KAGVTQTPRYLIKTRGQQVTLSCSPISGHRSVSWYQQTPGQGLQFLFEYFSETQRNKGNFPGRFSGRQFSNSRSEMNVSTLELGDSALYLCASSLSVQGYEQYFGPGTRLTVT.

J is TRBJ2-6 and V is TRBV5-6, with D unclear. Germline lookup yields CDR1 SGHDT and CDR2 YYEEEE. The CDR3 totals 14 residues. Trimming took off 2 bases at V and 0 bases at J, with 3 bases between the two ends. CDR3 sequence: CASSLPSGANVLTF. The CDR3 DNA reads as TGTGCCAGCAGCTTACCCTCTGGGGCCAACGTCCTGACTTTC.

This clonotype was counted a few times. The CDR3 here is CASSYPREEETQYF. The CDR3 region has the DNA TGTGCCAGCAGTTACCCCCGGGAGGAAGAGACCCAGTACTTC. The chain uses TRBV6-5 and TRBJ2-5, with 7 bases that match TRBD2. V trimming: 2 bases; J trimming: 3 bases; junction bases outside the gene matches: 3. Germline loops: CDR1 MNHEY, CDR2 SVGAGI. This CDR3 is built from 14 residues.

The CDR3 DNA follows: TGTGCCAGCAGTTTTTGGGGAAATAATTCACCCCTCCACTTT. This codes for CASSFWGNNSPLHF. The chain recombines TRBV27 with TRBJ1-6; D gene ambiguous. The germline gives CDR1 MNHEY, CDR2 SMNVEV (reference sequence). The CDR3 is 14 residues long. V shed 3 bases and J shed 5 bases, with 8 bases lying between them.